Below, one T cell receptor (beta chain) is given with its context. The observed sequence ends 3 residues before the CDR3 terminus, with the missing tail filled in from the germline J gene. Dot-blot hybridization genotyped cervical HPV amplified with MY09/MY11 PCR. TCR beta CDR3 amplified by multiplex PCR from about 1,100 ng genomic DNA. The method was immunoSEQ multiplex PCR; TCRdb's version includes in-frame clones alone and lacks a portion of them. This sample's clone table lists about 22,000 clones. The data derive from a study of T cells in women clearing cervical HPV infection. The ends were cut back, 5 bases at V and 5 bases at J, with 12 bases in the middle. The germline gives CDR1 MRHNA, CDR2 SNTAGT. The CDR3 extends over 13 amino acids.

The chain recombines TRBV6-4 with TRBJ2-5; a weak D match, TRBD1 (5 bases). The TCR was taken from a woman between 18 and 70 years old with a cervical HPV16 infection that either progressed to CIN3+ or cleared (not recorded which). The sequencing sample was made of blood buffy coat. The CDR3 DNA, read in part, is TGTGCCAGCAGTCGACAGCCGTACGAGACC. This encodes CASSRQPYET. The complete CDR3 protein is CASSRQPYETQYF.